These T cell receptor beta chains were read from a single sample in a study of CD8 T cells in Susac syndrome. In TCRdb, the immunoSEQ multiplex PCR reads were re-called with MiXCR into one record per CDR3 protein. The sample has about 200,000 distinct CDR3 sequences, 75% to 95% seen once. The sequenced sample consisted of CD4+ T cells from PBMCs. These receptor sequences come from a human donor with Susac syndrome. Each CDR3 is given with its conserved first and last residue. The order of the fields is D gene, J gene, clone size, V gene, CDR3 protein, CDR3 DNA. A D gene is named only where the DNA matches it firmly. Clone size, where shown, is once, few, many, or a class for clones that have expanded.

d_gene: -; j_gene: TRBJ1-2; abundance: -; v_gene: TRBV5-6; CDR3aa: CASTRMGYGYTF; CDR3nt: TGTGCCTCCACCCGAATGGGCTATGGCTACACCTTC
d_gene: TRBD2; j_gene: TRBJ2-3; abundance: -; v_gene: TRBV30; CDR3aa: CAWRATRTSLSTDTQYF; CDR3nt: TGTGCCTGGAGGGCAACTAGGACTAGCCTCAGCACAGATACGCAGTATTTT
d_gene: -; j_gene: TRBJ2-6; abundance: -; v_gene: TRBV7-9; CDR3aa: CASSLEVTGANVLTF; CDR3nt: TGTGCCAGCAGCTTAGAGGTGACTGGGGCCAACGTCCTGACTTTC
d_gene: TRBD1; j_gene: TRBJ1-1; abundance: -; v_gene: TRBV5-1; CDR3aa: CASSPRGQFHTEAFF; CDR3nt: TGCGCCAGCAGCCCGAGGGGACAGTTTCACACTGAAGCTTTCTTT
d_gene: TRBD1; j_gene: TRBJ1-2; abundance: -; v_gene: TRBV10-3; CDR3aa: CAISGRRWDRGLVDYGYTF; CDR3nt: TGTGCCATCAGTGGGAGACGGTGGGACAGGGGGCTTGTGGACTATGGCTACACCTTC
d_gene: TRBD1; j_gene: TRBJ1-1; abundance: -; v_gene: TRBV18; CDR3aa: CASSPSPGTGRAEAFF; CDR3nt: TGTGCCAGCTCACCATCCCCAGGGACAGGGAGGGCTGAAGCTTTCTTT
d_gene: -; j_gene: TRBJ1-1; abundance: few; v_gene: TRBV6-5; CDR3aa: CASSMNTEAFF; CDR3nt: TGTGCCAGCTCTATGAACACTGAAGCTTTCTTT
d_gene: -; j_gene: TRBJ2-7; abundance: once; v_gene: TRBV5-1; CDR3aa: CASSLRGDEQYF; CDR3nt: TGCGCCAGCAGCCTACGGGGAGACGAGCAGTACTTC
d_gene: TRBD1; j_gene: TRBJ1-1; abundance: -; v_gene: TRBV3-1; CDR3aa: CASSTLGQGGQNTEAFF; CDR3nt: TGTGCCAGCAGCACCCTAGGACAGGGGGGACAGAACACTGAAGCTTTCTTT
d_gene: TRBD1; j_gene: TRBJ2-7; abundance: -; v_gene: TRBV7-8; CDR3aa: CASSPDGTGKYEQYF; CDR3nt: TGTGCCAGCAGCCCTGATGGGACAGGGAAATACGAGCAGTACTTC
d_gene: -; j_gene: TRBJ2-5; abundance: -; v_gene: TRBV20-1; CDR3aa: CSARGGGQIGETQYF; CDR3nt: TGCAGTGCTAGAGGTGGAGGTCAAATTGGAGAGACCCAGTACTTC